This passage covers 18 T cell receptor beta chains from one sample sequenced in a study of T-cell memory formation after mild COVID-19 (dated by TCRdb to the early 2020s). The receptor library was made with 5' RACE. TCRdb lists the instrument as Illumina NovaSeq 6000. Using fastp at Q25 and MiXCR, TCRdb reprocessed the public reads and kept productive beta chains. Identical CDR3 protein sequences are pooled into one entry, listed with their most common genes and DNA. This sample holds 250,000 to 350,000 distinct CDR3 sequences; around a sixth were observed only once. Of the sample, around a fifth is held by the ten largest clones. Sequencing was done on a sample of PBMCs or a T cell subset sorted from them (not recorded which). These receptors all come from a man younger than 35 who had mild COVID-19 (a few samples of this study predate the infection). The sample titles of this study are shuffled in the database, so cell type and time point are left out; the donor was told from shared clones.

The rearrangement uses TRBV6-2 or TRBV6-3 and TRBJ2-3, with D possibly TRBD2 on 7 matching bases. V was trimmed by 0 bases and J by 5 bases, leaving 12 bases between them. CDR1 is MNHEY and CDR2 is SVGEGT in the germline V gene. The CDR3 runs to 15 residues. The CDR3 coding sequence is TGTGCCAGCAGTTACTCTAAGGGGGGGCAAGATACGCAGTATTTT. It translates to CASSYSKGGQDTQYF.

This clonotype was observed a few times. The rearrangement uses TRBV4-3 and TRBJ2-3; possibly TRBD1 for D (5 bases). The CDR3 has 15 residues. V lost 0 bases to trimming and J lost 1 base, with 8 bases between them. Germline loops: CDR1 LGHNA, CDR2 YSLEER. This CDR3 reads CASSQEEQGTDTQYF. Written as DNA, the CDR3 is TGCGCCAGCAGCCAAGAAGAACAGGGCACAGATACGCAGTATTTT.

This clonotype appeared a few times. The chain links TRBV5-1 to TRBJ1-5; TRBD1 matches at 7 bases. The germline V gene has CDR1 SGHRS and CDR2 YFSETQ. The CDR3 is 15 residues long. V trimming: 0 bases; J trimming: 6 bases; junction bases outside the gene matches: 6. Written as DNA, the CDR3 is TGCGCCAGCAGCTTGGCCGGGACAGCAAGTCAGCCCCAGCATTTT. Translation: CASSLAGTASQPQHF.

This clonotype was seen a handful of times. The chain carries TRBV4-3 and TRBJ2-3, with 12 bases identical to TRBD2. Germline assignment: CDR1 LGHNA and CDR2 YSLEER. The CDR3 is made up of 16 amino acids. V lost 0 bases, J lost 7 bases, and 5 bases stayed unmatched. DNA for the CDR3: TGCGCCAGCAGCCAAGAACTAGCGGGGGGAGGAAATACGCAGTATTTT. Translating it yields CASSQELAGGGNTQYF.

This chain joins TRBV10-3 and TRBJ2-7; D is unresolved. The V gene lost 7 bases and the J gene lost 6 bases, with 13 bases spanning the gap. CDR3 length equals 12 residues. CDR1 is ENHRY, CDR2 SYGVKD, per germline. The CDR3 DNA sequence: TGTGCCATCATGGGCCCTCCGGGCGAGCAGTACTTC. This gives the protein CAIMGPPGEQYF.

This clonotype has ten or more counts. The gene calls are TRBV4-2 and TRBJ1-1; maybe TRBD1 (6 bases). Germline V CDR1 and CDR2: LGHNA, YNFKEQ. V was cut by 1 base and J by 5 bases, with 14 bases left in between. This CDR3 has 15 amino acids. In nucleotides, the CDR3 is TGTGCCAGCAGCCAAGGAGGGCAGGGGAGGACTGAAGCTTTCTTT. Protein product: CASSQGGQGRTEAFF.

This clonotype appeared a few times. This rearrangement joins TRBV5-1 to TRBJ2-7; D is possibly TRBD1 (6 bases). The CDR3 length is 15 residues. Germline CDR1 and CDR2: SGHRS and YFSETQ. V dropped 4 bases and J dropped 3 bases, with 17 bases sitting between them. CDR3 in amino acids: CASSPERGCFYEQYV. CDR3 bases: TGCGCCAGCAGCCCGGAAAGGGGGTGCTTCTACGAGCAGTACGTC.

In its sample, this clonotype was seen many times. CDR3 DNA: TGCGCCAGCAGCTTGGAACCGACGAACACTGAAGCTTTCTTT. It yields the protein CASSLEPTNTEAFF. The chain is built from TRBV5-1 and TRBJ1-1; D gene unclear. CDR3 length equals 14 residues. V was cut by 0 bases and J by 1 base, with 7 bases left in between. CDR1 and CDR2 from the germline V gene are SGHRS and YFSETQ.

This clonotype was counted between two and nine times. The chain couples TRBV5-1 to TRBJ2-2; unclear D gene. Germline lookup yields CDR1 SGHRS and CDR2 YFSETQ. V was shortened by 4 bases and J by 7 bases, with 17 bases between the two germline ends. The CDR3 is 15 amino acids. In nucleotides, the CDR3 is TGCGCCAGCAGCAGCAGACCCGTTGGTGACGGGGAGCTGTTTTTT. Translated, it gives CASSSRPVGDGELFF.

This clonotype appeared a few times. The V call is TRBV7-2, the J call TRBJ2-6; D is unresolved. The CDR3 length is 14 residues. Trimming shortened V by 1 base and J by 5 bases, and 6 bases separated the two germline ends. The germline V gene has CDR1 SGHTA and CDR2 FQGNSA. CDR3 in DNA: TGTGCCAGCAGCTTAGAAGGCTGGGCCAACGTCCTGACTTTC. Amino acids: CASSLEGWANVLTF.

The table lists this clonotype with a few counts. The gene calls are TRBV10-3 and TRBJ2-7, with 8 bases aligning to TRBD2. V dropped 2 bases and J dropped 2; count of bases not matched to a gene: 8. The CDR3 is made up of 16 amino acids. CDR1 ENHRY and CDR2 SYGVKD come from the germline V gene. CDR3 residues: CAISERRGATTYEQYV. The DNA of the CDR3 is TGTGCCATCAGTGAGCGGCGGGGGGCGACAACCTACGAGCAGTACGTC.

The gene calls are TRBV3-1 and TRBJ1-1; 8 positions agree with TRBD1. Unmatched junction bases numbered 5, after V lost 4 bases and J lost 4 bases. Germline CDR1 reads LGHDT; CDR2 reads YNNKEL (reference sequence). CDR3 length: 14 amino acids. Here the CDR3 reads CASSPRGQATEAFF. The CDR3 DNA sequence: TGTGCCAGCAGCCCAAGGGGACAGGCCACTGAAGCTTTCTTT.

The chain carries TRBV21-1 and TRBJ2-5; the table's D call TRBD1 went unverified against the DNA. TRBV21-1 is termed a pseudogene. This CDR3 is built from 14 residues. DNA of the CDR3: TGTGCCAGCAGCAAAAGGGCGGACGGAGAGACCCAGTACTTC. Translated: CASSKRADGETQYF.

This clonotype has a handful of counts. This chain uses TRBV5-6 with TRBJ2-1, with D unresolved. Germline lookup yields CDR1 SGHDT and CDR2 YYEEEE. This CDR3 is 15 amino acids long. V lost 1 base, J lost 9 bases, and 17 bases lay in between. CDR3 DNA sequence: TGTGCCAGCAGCTTGAGCTGGATTAGACCGGGTGAGCAGTTCTTC. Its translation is CASSLSWIRPGEQFF.

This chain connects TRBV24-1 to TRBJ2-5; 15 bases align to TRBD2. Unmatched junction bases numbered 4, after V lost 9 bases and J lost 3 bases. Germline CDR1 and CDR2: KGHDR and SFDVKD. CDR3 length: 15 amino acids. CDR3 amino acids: CATAWTSGGEETQYF. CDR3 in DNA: TGTGCCACCGCTTGGACTAGCGGGGGGGAAGAGACCCAGTACTTC.

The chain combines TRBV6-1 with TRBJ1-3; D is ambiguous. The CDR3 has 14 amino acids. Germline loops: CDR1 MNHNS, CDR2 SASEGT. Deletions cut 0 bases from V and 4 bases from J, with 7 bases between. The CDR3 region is CASSEAGSGNTIYF. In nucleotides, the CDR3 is TGTGCCAGCAGTGAAGCAGGGTCCGGAAACACCATATATTTT.

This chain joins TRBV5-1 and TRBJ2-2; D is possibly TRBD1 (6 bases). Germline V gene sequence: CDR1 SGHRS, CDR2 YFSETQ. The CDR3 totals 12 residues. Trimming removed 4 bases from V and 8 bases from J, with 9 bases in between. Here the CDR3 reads CASSIDRGELFF. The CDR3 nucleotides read TGCGCCAGCAGCATAGACAGGGGGGAGCTGTTTTTT.

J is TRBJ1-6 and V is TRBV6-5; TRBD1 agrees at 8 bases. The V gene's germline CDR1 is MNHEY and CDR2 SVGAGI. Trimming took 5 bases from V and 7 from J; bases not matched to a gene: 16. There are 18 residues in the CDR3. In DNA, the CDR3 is TGTGCCAGCAGTCTCCGGACAGGGAGGGTCGGGAGAAATTCACCCCTCCACTTT. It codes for CASSLRTGRVGRNSPLHF.